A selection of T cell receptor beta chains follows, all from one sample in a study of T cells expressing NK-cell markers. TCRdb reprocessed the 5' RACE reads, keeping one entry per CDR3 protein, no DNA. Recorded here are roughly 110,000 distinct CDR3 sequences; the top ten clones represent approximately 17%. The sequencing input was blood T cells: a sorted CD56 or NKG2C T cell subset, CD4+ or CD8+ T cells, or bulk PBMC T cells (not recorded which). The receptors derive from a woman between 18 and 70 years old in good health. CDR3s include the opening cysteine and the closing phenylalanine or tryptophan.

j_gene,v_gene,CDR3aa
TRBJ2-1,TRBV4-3,CASSQDRAVGYNEQFF
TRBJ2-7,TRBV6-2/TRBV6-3,CASSRTETSYEQYF
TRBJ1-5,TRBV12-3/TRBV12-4,CASSLERGGWSQPQHF
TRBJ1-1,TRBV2,CASSEMGNTEAFF
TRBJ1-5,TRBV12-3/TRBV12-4,CASSALDSFPSNQPQHF
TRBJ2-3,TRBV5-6,CASSWGGANTDTQYF
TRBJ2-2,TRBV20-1,CSAKTGDRETGELFF
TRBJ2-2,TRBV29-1,CSATGSGELFF
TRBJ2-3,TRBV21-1,CASSKFRTTLKDTQYF
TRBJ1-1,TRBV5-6,CASSLARDSEAFF
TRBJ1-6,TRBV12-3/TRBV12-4,CASSRGQAYSPLHF
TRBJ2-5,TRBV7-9,CASGTGTGGETQYF
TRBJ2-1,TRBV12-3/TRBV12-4,CASSATSMYNEQFF
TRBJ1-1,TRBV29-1,CSVEDRDRRNTEAFF
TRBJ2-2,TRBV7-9,CASSSGLAGELFF
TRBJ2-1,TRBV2,CASSGDRQPSNEQFF
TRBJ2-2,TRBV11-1,CASSWIDTGELFF
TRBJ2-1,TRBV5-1,CASSQMTSYNEQFF
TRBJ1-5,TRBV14,CASSQDWADRGHF
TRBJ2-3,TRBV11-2,CASSPTSGPRTDTQYF
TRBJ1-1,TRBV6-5,CASKMLTEAFF
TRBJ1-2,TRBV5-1,CASSLAGTGGNYGYTF
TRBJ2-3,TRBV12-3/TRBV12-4,CASTLAGAHTDTQYF
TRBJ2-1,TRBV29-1,CSTEEEGAYNEQFF
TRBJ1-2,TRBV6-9,CASIRVGTGGIYGYTF
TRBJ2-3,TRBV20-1,CSSFWEENTDTQYF
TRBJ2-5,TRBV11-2,CASSLGLREQETQYF
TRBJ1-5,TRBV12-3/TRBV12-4,CASSALPGQGLYSNQPQHF
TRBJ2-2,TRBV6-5,CASSSQGAAGELFF
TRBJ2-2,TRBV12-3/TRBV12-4,CASSLKVSGELFF
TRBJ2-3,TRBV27,CASHVAGGWDTQYF
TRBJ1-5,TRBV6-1,CASSGPLPQPQHF
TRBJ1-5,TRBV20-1,CSARDSRDFQPQHF
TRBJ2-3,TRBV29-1,CSVEGGTGWDTQYF
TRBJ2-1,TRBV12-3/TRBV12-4,CASTTGTSGRF
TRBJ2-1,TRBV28,CASSLQGWYNEQFF
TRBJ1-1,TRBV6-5,CASSWGAMNTEAFF